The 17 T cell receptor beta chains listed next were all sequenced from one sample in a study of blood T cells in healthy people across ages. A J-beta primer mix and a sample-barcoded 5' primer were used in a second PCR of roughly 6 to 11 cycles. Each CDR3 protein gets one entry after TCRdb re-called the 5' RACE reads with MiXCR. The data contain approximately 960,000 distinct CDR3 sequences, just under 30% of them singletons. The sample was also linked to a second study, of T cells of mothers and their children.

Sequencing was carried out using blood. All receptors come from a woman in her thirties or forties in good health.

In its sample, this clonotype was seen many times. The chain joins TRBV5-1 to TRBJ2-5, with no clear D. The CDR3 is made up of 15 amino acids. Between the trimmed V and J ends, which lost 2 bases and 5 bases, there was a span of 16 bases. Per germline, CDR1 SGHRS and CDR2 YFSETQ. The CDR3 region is CASSFLDALRETQYF. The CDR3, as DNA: TGCGCCAGCAGCTTCCTGGACGCCCTCAGGGAGACCCAGTACTTC.

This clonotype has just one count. The CDR3 loop is CASSKTRGSGQETQYF. In nucleotides, the CDR3 is TGTGCCAGCAGCAAAACCCGGGGTAGCGGCCAAGAGACCCAGTACTTC. This chain joins TRBV28 and TRBJ2-4; D is perhaps TRBD2 (6 bases). The end of the DNA aligns better with TRBJ2-5, so the J call may be wrong. Germline CDR1 reads MDHEN; CDR2 reads SYDVKM. This CDR3 comprises 16 residues.

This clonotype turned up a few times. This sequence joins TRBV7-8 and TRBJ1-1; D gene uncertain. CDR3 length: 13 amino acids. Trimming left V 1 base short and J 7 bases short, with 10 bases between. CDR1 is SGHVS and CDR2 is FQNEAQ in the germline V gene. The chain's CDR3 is CASSLEFDREAFF. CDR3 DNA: TGTGCCAGCAGCTTAGAATTCGACCGTGAAGCTTTCTTT.

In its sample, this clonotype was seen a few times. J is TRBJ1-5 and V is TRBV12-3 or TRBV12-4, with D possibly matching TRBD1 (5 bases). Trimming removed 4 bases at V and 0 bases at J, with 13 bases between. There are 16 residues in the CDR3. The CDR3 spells CASSSMTAHSNQPQHF. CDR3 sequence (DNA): TGTGCCAGCAGTTCGATGACAGCCCATAGCAATCAGCCCCAGCATTTT.

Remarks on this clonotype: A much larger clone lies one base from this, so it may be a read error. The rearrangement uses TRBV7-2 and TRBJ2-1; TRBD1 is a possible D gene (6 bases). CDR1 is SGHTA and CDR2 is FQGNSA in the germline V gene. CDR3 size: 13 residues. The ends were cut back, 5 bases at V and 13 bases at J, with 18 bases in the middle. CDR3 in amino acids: CASSPNREETQFF. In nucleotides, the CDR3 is TGTGCCAGCAGCCCGAACAGGGAAGAGACCCAGTTCTTC.

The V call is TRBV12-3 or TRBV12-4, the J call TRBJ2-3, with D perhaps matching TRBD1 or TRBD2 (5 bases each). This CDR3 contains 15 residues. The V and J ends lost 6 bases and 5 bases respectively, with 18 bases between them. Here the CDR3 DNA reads TGTGCCAGCAGGGCATCGTTAGGGGCGGGAGATACGCAGTATTTT. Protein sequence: CASRASLGAGDTQYF.

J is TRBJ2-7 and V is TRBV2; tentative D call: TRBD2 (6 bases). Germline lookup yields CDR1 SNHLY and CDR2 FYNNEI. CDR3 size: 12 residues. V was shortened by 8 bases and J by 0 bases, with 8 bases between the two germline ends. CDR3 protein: CASGAGSYEQYF. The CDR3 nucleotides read TGTGCCAGCGGAGCGGGCTCCTACGAGCAGTACTTC.

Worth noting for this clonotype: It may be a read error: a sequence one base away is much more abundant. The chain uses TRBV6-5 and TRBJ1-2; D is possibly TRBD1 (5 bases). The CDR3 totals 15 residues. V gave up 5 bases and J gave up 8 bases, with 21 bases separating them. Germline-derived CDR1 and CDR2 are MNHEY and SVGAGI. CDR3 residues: CASSDSRGPEEGYTF. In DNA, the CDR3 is TGTGCCAGCAGTGATTCGAGGGGTCCTGAGGAGGGCTACACCTTC.

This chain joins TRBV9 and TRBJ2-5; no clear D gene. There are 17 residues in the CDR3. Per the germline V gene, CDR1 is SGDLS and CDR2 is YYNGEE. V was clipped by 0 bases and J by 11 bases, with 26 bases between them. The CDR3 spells CASSVGAESLYEPLQYF. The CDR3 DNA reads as TGTGCCAGCAGCGTAGGCGCCGAGTCCCTTTATGAGCCCCTACAGTACTTC.

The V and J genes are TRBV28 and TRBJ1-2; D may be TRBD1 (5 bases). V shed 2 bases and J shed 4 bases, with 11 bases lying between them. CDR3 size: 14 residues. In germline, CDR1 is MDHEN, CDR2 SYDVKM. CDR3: CASSLGTASYGYTF. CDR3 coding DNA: TGTGCCAGCAGTTTAGGGACGGCTTCCTATGGCTACACCTTC.

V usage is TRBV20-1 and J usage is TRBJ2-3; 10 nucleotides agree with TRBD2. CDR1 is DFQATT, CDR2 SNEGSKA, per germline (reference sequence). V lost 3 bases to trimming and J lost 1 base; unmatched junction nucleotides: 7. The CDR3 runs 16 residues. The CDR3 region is CSARKAGGHGTDTQYF. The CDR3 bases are TGCAGTGCTAGGAAAGCGGGGGGGCATGGCACAGATACGCAGTATTTT.

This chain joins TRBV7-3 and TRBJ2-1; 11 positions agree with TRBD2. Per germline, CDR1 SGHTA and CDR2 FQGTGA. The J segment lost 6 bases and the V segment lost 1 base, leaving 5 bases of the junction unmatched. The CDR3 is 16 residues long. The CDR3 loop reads CASSLKTSGSCNEQFF. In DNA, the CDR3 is TGTGCCAGCAGCTTAAAAACTAGCGGGAGTTGCAATGAGCAGTTCTTC.

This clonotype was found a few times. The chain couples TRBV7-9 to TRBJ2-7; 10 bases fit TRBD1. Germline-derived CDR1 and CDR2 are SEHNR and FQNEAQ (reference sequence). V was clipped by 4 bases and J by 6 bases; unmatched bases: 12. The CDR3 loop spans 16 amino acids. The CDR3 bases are TGTGCCAGCAGCTCCAACGCTATCGACAGGGGGCGCGAGCAGTACTTC. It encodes CASSSNAIDRGREQYF.

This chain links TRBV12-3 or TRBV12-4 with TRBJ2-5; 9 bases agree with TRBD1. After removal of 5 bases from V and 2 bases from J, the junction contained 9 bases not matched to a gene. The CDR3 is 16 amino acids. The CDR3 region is CASSPRGTGTQETQYF. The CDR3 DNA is TGTGCCAGCAGTCCGCGCGGGACAGGGACACAAGAGACCCAGTACTTC.

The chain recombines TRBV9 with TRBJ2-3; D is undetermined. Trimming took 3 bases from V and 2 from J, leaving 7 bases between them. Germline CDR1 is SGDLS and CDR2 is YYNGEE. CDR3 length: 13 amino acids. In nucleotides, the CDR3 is TGTGCCAGCAGCGCCGTACACACAGATACGCAGTATTTT. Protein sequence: CASSAVHTDTQYF.

CDR3 amino acids: CSVAAGAPYEQYF. CDR3 DNA: TGCAGCGTTGCAGCCGGGGCCCCTTACGAGCAGTACTTC. The chain links TRBV29-1 to TRBJ2-5; D may be TRBD1 or TRBD2 (5 bases each). TRBJ2-7 matches the DNA end more closely, so the J call is doubtful. This CDR3 is 13 amino acids long. CDR1 and CDR2 (germline): SQVTM, ANQGSEA.

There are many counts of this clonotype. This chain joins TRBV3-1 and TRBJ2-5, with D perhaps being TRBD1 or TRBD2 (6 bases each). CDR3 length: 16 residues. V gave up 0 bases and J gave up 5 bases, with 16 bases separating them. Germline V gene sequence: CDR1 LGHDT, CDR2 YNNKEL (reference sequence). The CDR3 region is CASSQEDYRARETQYF. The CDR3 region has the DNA TGTGCCAGCAGCCAAGAGGACTACAGGGCAAGGGAGACCCAGTACTTC.